Listed here are 30 T cell receptor beta chains from one sample, sequenced in a study of T-cell reconstitution after alpha-beta-depleted transplantation in children. Unique molecular identifiers were incorporated when the TCRbeta library was constructed. TCRdb re-called the PCR reads through MiXCR, storing one row per CDR3 protein. This table holds around 450,000 distinct CDR3 sequences, around 16% found once. The source was PBMCs, mostly from graft donor cells, collected 360 days after TCRalphabeta/CD19-depleted stem cell transplant. These receptors came from a boy in the first two years of life who had a stem cell transplant for Wiskott-Aldrich syndrome, so the T cells may come from the graft donor.

CDR3 nucleotide sequence: TGTGCCAGCTCACGTCTAGCGGCCAGCACAGATACGCAGTATTTT. This codes for CASSRLAASTDTQYF. The V gene is TRBV18, the J gene TRBJ2-3; 7 bases map to TRBD2. The CDR3 sequence is 15 residues long. Germline CDR1 reads KGHSH; CDR2 reads LQKENI. After removal of 4 bases from V and 0 bases from J, the junction contained 4 bases not matched to a gene.

In this sample, this clonotype turned up a few times. This sequence joins TRBV24-1 and TRBJ2-2; D perhaps matches TRBD1 (7 bases). This CDR3 is 16 amino acids long. The V end was cut by 0 bases, the J end by 4 bases, with 11 bases between. The germline V gene encodes CDR1 KGHDR and CDR2 SFDVKD. CDR3 residues: CATSDLSQGGTGELFF. The CDR3 DNA sequence: TGTGCCACCAGTGATTTGTCCCAGGGGGGCACCGGGGAGCTGTTTTTT.

V gene TRBV6-5 combines with J gene TRBJ1-5; D not certain. In germline, CDR1 is MNHEY, CDR2 SVGAGI. CDR3 length equals 13 residues. V shed 4 bases and J shed 5 bases, with 9 bases lying between them. CDR3 residues: CASSSDPDQPQHF. CDR3 nucleotide sequence: TGTGCCAGCAGTTCCGATCCCGATCAGCCCCAGCATTTT.

This chain joins TRBV7-2 and TRBJ2-7; TRBD1 or TRBD2 may be the D gene (5 bases each). There are 12 residues in the CDR3. Germline V gene data show CDR1 as SGHTA and CDR2 as FQGNSA. V was trimmed by 3 bases and J by 5 bases, leaving 8 bases between them. The CDR3 protein is CASSFWGNEQYF. Here the CDR3 DNA reads TGTGCCAGCAGCTTTTGGGGGAACGAGCAGTACTTC.

This clonotype has a handful of counts. The chain employs TRBV2 and TRBJ2-5; TRBD1 matches at 9 bases. Germline CDR1 SNHLY, CDR2 FYNNEI. With V trimmed by 6 bases and J by 10 bases, 9 bases remained unmatched. This CDR3 region has 13 residues. CDR3 sequence: CASSPTQGANQYF. The CDR3 DNA follows: TGTGCCAGCAGCCCGACACAGGGGGCGAACCAGTACTTC. The full variable domain, rest sourced from reference TRBV2 and TRBJ2-5, is EPEVTQTPSHQVTQMGQEVILRCVPISNHLYFYWYRQILGQKVEFLVSFYNNEISEKSEIFDDQFSVERPDGSNFTLKIRSTKLEDSAMYFCASSPTQGANQYFGPGTRLLVL.

This chain uses TRBV24-1 with TRBJ2-1; the D gene is possibly TRBD2 (6 bases). V was shortened by 1 base and J by 7 bases, with 10 bases between the two germline ends. From germline, CDR1 is KGHDR and CDR2 SFDVKD. CDR3 size: 14 residues. This CDR3 is CATSDFFGGNEQFF. CDR3 bases: TGTGCCACCAGTGATTTCTTCGGAGGGAATGAGCAGTTCTTC.

The V call is TRBV7-9, the J call TRBJ1-5; unclear D gene. Germline loops: CDR1 SEHNR, CDR2 FQNEAQ (reference sequence). Trimming shortened V by 4 bases and J by 0 bases, and 4 bases separated the two germline ends. This CDR3 is built from 13 residues. In nucleotides, the CDR3 is TGTGCCAGCAGCTCTAATAGCAATCAGCCCCAGCATTTT. This sequence encodes CASSSNSNQPQHF.

Many counts were recorded for this clonotype. This sequence joins TRBV5-1 and TRBJ2-1; 16 bases line up with TRBD2. The CDR3 extends over 17 amino acids. Per germline, CDR1 SGHRS and CDR2 YFSETQ. The ends lost 4 bases at V and 7 bases at J; junction bases unmatched: 8. The DNA for the CDR3 is TGCGCCAGCAGCCTACAGGGACTAGCGGGGGGGCGGAATGAGCAGTTCTTC. It codes for CASSLQGLAGGRNEQFF.

The chain combines TRBV3-1 with TRBJ2-1; TRBD1 matches at 7 bases. In germline, CDR1 is LGHDT, CDR2 YNNKEL (reference sequence). Trimming cost V 4 bases and J 0 bases; bases outside gene matches: 6. The CDR3 runs 16 residues. CDR3 nucleotide sequence: TGTGCCAGCAGCCGCCTCAGGGGGTACTCCTACAATGAGCAGTTCTTC. It encodes CASSRLRGYSYNEQFF.

In its sample, this clonotype was seen a few times. This rearrangement joins TRBV29-1 to TRBJ2-1, with D tentatively TRBD2 (6 bases). V was trimmed by 6 bases and J by 13 bases, leaving 16 bases between them. Germline CDR1 and CDR2: SQVTM and ANQGSEA. The CDR3 spans 11 residues. DNA for the CDR3: TGCAGCGTGACGGGGGAGCTAGACCAGTTCTTC. Translated, it gives CSVTGELDQFF.

V usage is TRBV20-1 and J usage is TRBJ1-1; possible D gene TRBD1, 5 bases. Germline V gene lookup returns CDR1 DFQATT and CDR2 SNEGSKA (reference sequence). The CDR3 has 13 residues. Trimming took off 3 bases at V and 0 bases at J, with 8 bases between the two ends. CDR3 coding DNA: TGCAGTGCTAGCAGGGAAATGAACACTGAAGCTTTCTTT. It is translated as CSASREMNTEAFF.

CDR3 DNA sequence: TGTGCCAGCAGTCTAACTGTGTGGGCCAGCGATGAGCAGTTCTTC. This gives the protein CASSLTVWASDEQFF. This chain joins TRBV27 and TRBJ2-1; D is unresolved. CDR3 size: 15 residues. Trimming pared 5 bases from V and 8 bases from J, leaving 19 bases between. Germline V gives CDR1 MNHEY, CDR2 SMNVEV (reference sequence).

On this clonotype: A junction end diverges from the germline sequence, so it may reflect a read error. The chain is built from TRBV6-1 and TRBJ2-2; D remains ambiguous. The germline gives CDR1 MNHNS, CDR2 SASEGT. There are 13 residues in the CDR3. For the CDR3, the DNA is TGTGACAGCAGTGTGGTTAGCATCGGGGAGCTGTTTTTT. Translated: CDSSVVSIGELFF.

This clonotype appeared many times. The rearrangement uses TRBV12-3 or TRBV12-4 and TRBJ2-1; 12 bases are a match to TRBD2. Trimming removed 6 bases from V and 5 bases from J; junction bases left unmatched: 5. The CDR3 spans 15 residues. DNA for the CDR3: TGTGCCAGCAGCCTAGCGGGAGGGCCCAACAATGAGCAGTTCTTC. Protein sequence: CASSLAGGPNNEQFF.

The V and J genes are TRBV29-1 and TRBJ1-2, with a possible D match to TRBD1 (5 bases). V lost 4 bases and J lost 6, with 12 bases in between. The germline V gene has CDR1 SQVTM and CDR2 ANQGSEA. The CDR3 loop spans 12 amino acids. The CDR3 sequence is CSVGGRADGYTF. The DNA for the CDR3 is TGCAGCGTTGGGGGGAGGGCCGATGGCTACACCTTC. Full variable domain (rest looked up from reference TRBV29-1 and TRBJ1-2): SAVISQKPSRDICQRGTSLTIQCQVDSQVTMMFWYRQQPGQSLTLIATANQGSEATYESGFVIDKFPISRPNLTFSTLTVSNMSPEDSSIYLCSVGGRADGYTFGSGTRLTVV.

In this sample, this clonotype turned up a few times. The DNA for the CDR3 is TGTGCCAGCAGCAGGGGACTAAAGGAGACCCAGTACTTC. It translates to CASSRGLKETQYF. The chain joins TRBV12-3 or TRBV12-4 to TRBJ2-5; D possibly corresponds to TRBD2 (7 bases). The V end was cut by 6 bases, the J end by 5 bases, with 13 bases between. The CDR3 contains 13 residues.

This clonotype has just a few counts. V usage is TRBV5-1 and J usage is TRBJ2-7, with a weak D call TRBD1 (6 bases). The CDR3 length is 14 residues. Germline V CDR1 and CDR2: SGHRS, YFSETQ. Trimming removed 6 bases from V and 5 bases from J, with 18 bases in between. The CDR3 sequence: CASKSNRDLNEQYF. In nucleotides, the CDR3 is TGCGCCAGCAAGAGTAACAGGGATCTTAACGAGCAGTACTTC. The full variable domain, with the rest looked up from reference TRBV5-1 and TRBJ2-7, is KAGVTQTPRYLIKTRGQQVTLSCSPISGHRSVSWYQQTPGQGLQFLFEYFSETQRNKGNFPGRFSGRQFSNSRSEMNVSTLELGDSALYLCASKSNRDLNEQYFGPGTRLTVT.

This clonotype appeared a few times. The chain recombines TRBV20-1 with TRBJ2-1, with 8 bases lining up with TRBD2. The CDR3 is made up of 14 amino acids. V lost 5 bases to trimming and J lost 9 bases; unmatched junction nucleotides: 12. Per germline, CDR1 DFQATT and CDR2 SNEGSKA (reference sequence). In DNA, the CDR3 is TGCAGTGCTTTTTCGGGACTAGGGGGGGGTGAGCAGTTCTTC. It codes for CSAFSGLGGGEQFF.

This clonotype was detected many times. The J gene is TRBJ1-1, the V gene TRBV7-9; D gene unclear. CDR1 and CDR2 (germline): SEHNR, FQNEAQ (reference sequence). This CDR3 spans 12 amino acids. The ends were cut back, 2 bases at V and 0 bases at J, with 1 base in the middle. Here the CDR3 DNA reads TGTGCCAGCAGCTTAATGAACACTGAAGCTTTCTTT. Protein product: CASSLMNTEAFF.

The chain recombines TRBV3-1 with TRBJ2-5; D unresolved. Germline CDR1 and CDR2: LGHDT and YNNKEL (reference sequence). The CDR3 totals 13 residues. Trimming took 3 bases from V and 5 from J, leaving 10 bases between them. The CDR3 DNA sequence: TGTGCCAGCAGCCAGTTTCTCCTGGAGACCCAGTACTTC. Its translation is CASSQFLLETQYF.

The chain is built from TRBV20-1 and TRBJ1-5; D remains unclear. This CDR3 is built from 12 residues. Germline V gene data show CDR1 as DFQATT and CDR2 as SNEGSKA (reference sequence). V lost 3 bases and J 4 bases, leaving 7 bases between the germline ends. The chain's CDR3 is CSASPVNQPQHF. The CDR3 DNA is TGCAGTGCTAGTCCGGTTAATCAGCCCCAGCATTTT.

The V gene is TRBV5-1, the J gene TRBJ2-7; TRBD1 might be the D (6 bases). Trimming took 2 bases from V and 4 from J, leaving 19 bases between them. Germline lookup yields CDR1 SGHRS and CDR2 YFSETQ. CDR3 length: 16 residues. The chain's CDR3 is CASSFRYGSGAYEQYF. The CDR3 DNA sequence: TGCGCCAGCAGCTTCAGGTATGGATCAGGGGCGTACGAGCAGTACTTC.

This clonotype has only a few counts. This chain uses TRBV21-1 with TRBJ2-2; the D call in the table, TRBD2, was not verified against the DNA. TRBV21-1 is an annotated pseudogene. The CDR3 runs 15 residues. CDR3: CASSNRGGPTGELFF. In DNA, the CDR3 is TGTGCCAGCAGCAATCGGGGAGGGCCCACCGGGGAGCTGTTTTTT.

This clonotype was seen once. CDR3 in DNA: TGTGCCAGCAGCTTAACAAATCCGGGGGTTAGCTCCTACGAGCAGTACTTC. Its translation: CASSLTNPGVSSYEQYF. The V gene is TRBV7-2, the J gene TRBJ2-7; D perhaps matches TRBD2 (6 bases). Looked up from germline, CDR1 is SGHTA and CDR2 is FQGNSA. This CDR3 has 17 amino acids. V dropped 2 bases and J dropped 0 bases, with 17 bases sitting between them. The complete variable domain, with remaining parts taken from reference TRBV7-2 and TRBJ2-7, reads GAGVSQSPSNKVTEKGKDVELRCDPISGHTALYWYRQSLGQGLEFLIYFQGNSAPDKSGLPSDRFSAERTGGSVSTLTIQRTQQEDSAVYLCASSLTNPGVSSYEQYFGPGTRLTVT.

This sequence joins TRBV7-9 and TRBJ2-1; TRBD1 aligns across 7 bases. The V segment lost 5 bases and the J segment 7 bases; nucleotides outside the gene matches: 5. Germline V lookup: CDR1 SEHNR, CDR2 FQNEAQ (reference sequence). The CDR3 runs 13 residues. DNA for the CDR3: TGTGCCAGCAGCCGCACAGGGGTGAATGAGCAGTTCTTC. Its protein product is CASSRTGVNEQFF.

The chain recombines TRBV4-3 with TRBJ2-7; TRBD1 matches 7 bases. The CDR3 extends over 15 amino acids. The V gene's germline CDR1 is LGHNA and CDR2 YSLEER. Trimming at V came to 4 bases and at J to 4 bases, leaving 10 bases not matched to a gene. CDR3 amino acids: CASSPGLGGVYEQYF. The CDR3 DNA reads TGCGCCAGCAGCCCGGGTTTAGGGGGCGTGTACGAGCAGTACTTC.

The CDR3, as DNA: TGCGCCAGCAGCTTGGGGCAATCCTTCTACGAGCAGTACTTC. Residues: CASSLGQSFYEQYF. The chain links TRBV5-1 to TRBJ2-7; D gene uncertain. Trimming stripped 0 bases from V and 3 bases from J, with 10 bases between. This CDR3 is built from 14 residues. Per the germline V gene, CDR1 is SGHRS and CDR2 is YFSETQ.

The V gene is TRBV25-1, the J gene TRBJ2-3; no firm D call. Per germline, CDR1 MGHDK and CDR2 SYGVNS. With 1 base removed from V and 8 bases from J, the gap between germline ends came to 13 bases. The CDR3 has 14 amino acids. The CDR3: CASSEWGSPGTQYF. The CDR3 DNA reads as TGTGCCAGCAGTGAATGGGGTAGCCCAGGTACGCAGTATTTT.

The gene calls are TRBV29-1 and TRBJ2-5; the D is unclear. The CDR3 has 12 amino acids. Germline loops: CDR1 SQVTM, CDR2 ANQGSEA. V lost 4 bases, J lost 1 base, and 7 bases lay in between. CDR3 amino acids: CSVAPGQETQYF. As DNA, the CDR3 is TGCAGCGTTGCCCCGGGCCAAGAGACCCAGTACTTC.

This chain connects TRBV5-1 to TRBJ2-1; 12 bases line up with TRBD2. The junction had 8 bases not matched to a gene; V was cut back by 0 bases and J by 7 bases. There are 17 residues in the CDR3. Germline CDR1 SGHRS, CDR2 YFSETQ. CDR3: CASSLAVLAGGRNEQFF. Written as DNA, the CDR3 is TGCGCCAGCAGCTTGGCCGTCCTAGCGGGGGGGCGGAATGAGCAGTTCTTC.